This TCR beta chain stems from a study of T cells in Graves' hyperthyroidism and ophthalmopathy. Turning to the study itself: Peripheral blood was taken when the disease was first diagnosed, before any treatment began.

Study findings and constraints: Ophthalmopathy could be told apart from stable hyperthyroidism with a 13 V-J model. Most thyroid clonotypes with frequency above 0.001 were detected in blood.

The CDR3 contains 13 residues. Looked up from germline, CDR1 is SEHNR and CDR2 is FQNEAQ (reference sequence). The V gene end was trimmed by 5 bases and the J gene end by 8 bases; junction bases not matched to a gene: 5. On this clonotype itself: Antigen unknown.

TCR beta CDR3 regions were amplified from RNA. TCR CDR3 underwent first-round RT-PCR with the HTBI primer set. TCRdb analysed the multiplex PCR reads with MiXCR anew, one entry per CDR3 protein. This table holds 500,000 to 650,000 distinct CDR3 sequences, 15% to 20% found once. Lactation, pregnancy, other autoimmune disease or uncontrolled infection led to exclusion of patients. Sequenced material: blood. The chain employs TRBV7-9 and TRBJ1-1; 10 bases map to TRBD1. The sequence came from a man aged 40-50 years with Graves' ophthalmopathy. CDR3 loop: CASSIRTGGEAFF. The DNA of the CDR3 is TGTGCCAGCAGCATAAGGACAGGGGGAGAAGCTTTCTTT.